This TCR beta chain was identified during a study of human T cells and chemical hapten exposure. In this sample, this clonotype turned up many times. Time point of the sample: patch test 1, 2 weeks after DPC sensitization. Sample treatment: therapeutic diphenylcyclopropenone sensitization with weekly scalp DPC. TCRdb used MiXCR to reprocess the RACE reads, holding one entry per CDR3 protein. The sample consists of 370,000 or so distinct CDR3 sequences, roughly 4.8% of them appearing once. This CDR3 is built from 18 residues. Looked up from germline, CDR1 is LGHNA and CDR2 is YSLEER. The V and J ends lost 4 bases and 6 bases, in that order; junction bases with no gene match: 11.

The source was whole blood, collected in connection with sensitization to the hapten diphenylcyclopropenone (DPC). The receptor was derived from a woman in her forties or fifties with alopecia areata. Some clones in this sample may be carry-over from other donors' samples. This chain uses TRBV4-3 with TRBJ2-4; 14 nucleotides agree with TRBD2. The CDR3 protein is CASSRTGLAGEEGNIQYF. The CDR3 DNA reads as TGCGCCAGCAGCCGGACGGGACTAGCGGGAGAGGAAGGAAACATTCAGTACTTC.